These 5 T cell receptor beta chains were all obtained from the same sample, sequenced in a study of T cell responses to AZD1222 COVID-19 vaccine. Method: immunoSEQ multiplex PCR; TCRdb's copy keeps in-frame clones and lacks some. Seen here are 65,000 or so clones, less than 90% observed once, and the top ten hold more than 8.5%. Specimen: peripheral blood, collected on day 0 of AZD1222 vaccination. The source is an adult in good health.

The chain joins TRBV7-2 to TRBJ2-7; 8 bases agree with TRBD1. Germline CDR1 SGHTA, CDR2 FQGNSA. The CDR3 is 14 residues long. Trimming took 4 bases from V and 2 from J; bases not matched to a gene: 4. The CDR3 reads CASSSRTGTYEQYF. In DNA, the CDR3 is TGTGCCAGCAGCTCCCGGACAGGGACCTACGAGCAGTACTTC.

V usage is TRBV5-1 and J usage is TRBJ2-2; the D call may be TRBD1 or TRBD2 (6 bases each). V shed 1 base and J shed 5 bases, with 12 bases lying between them. CDR1 and CDR2 from the germline V gene are SGHRS and YFSETQ. The CDR3 is 15 amino acids. This CDR3 reads CASSLTGAGTGELFF. CDR3 DNA: TGCGCCAGCAGCTTGACGGGGGCCGGGACCGGGGAGCTGTTTTTT.

The J gene is TRBJ1-5, the V gene TRBV6-5, with D perhaps TRBD1 (5 bases). Germline values: CDR1 MNHEY, CDR2 SVGAGI. Trimming pared 5 bases from V and 7 bases from J, leaving 12 bases between. This CDR3 has 13 residues. The CDR3 region has the DNA TGTGCCAGCAGTCCGGGGCTAACCCAGCCCCAGCATTTT. Its translation is CASSPGLTQPQHF.

The chain is built from TRBV6-6 and TRBJ2-1; TRBD1 agrees at 9 bases. Trimming cost V 4 bases and J 3 bases; bases outside gene matches: 4. Germline CDR1 is MNHNY and CDR2 is SVGAGI (reference sequence). CDR3 length: 15 residues. In nucleotides, the CDR3 is TGTGCCAGCAGTTCGCGGACAGGGGTCTACAATGAGCAGTTCTTC. Encoded protein: CASSSRTGVYNEQFF.

This clone occurred a few times. The J gene is TRBJ1-2, the V gene TRBV7-3; TRBD1 matches 7 bases. Germline V gene data show CDR1 as SGHTA and CDR2 as FQGTGA. Trimming at V came to 5 bases and at J to 7 bases, leaving 10 bases not matched to a gene. This CDR3 spans 14 amino acids. In DNA, the CDR3 is TGTGCCAGCAGCCGAGGGACAGCCCCCAGTGGCTACACCTTC. This sequence encodes CASSRGTAPSGYTF.